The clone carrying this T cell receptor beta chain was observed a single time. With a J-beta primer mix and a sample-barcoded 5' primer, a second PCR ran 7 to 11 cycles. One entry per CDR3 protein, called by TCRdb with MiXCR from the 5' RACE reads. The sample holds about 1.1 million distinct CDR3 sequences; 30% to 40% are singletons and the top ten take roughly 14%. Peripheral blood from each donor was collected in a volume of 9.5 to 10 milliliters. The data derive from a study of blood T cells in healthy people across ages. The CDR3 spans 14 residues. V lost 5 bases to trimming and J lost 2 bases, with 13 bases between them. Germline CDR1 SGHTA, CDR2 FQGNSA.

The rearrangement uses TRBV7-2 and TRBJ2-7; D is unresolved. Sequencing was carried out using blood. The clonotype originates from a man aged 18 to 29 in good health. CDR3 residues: CASSVGKGAYEQYF. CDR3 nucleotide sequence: TGTGCCAGCAGCGTAGGGAAGGGCGCCTACGAGCAGTACTTC.